This TCR beta chain was recorded in a study of blood T cell repertoires in COVID-19 (dated by TCRdb to between 2020 and 2021). With respect to the entire study: Samples from collaborators originated in the United States, Italy and Spain and spanned both the acute and convalescent phases of COVID-19. The material from the prospective study consisted of cDNA or gDNA derived from T cells, B-cell-depleted T cells, or PBMCs. The dataset comprised deeply sampled blood TCRbeta repertoires from subjects exposed to, actively infected with, or recovered from COVID-19. The repertoires were made available in a free public database intended to serve as a resource for research on the immune response to SARS-CoV-2. The samples were drawn from two sources: the first 160 participants of the ongoing ImmuneRACE study, and 950 to 1,500 subjects contributed by 6 global collaborators. The sample metadata nearly always contained a de-identified subject ID, COVID-19 status, age in years and sex. Where available, HLA class I and class II types were obtained from metadata supplied by the sample provider rather than from assay-based typing. What the authors observed across the whole study: The quantity of clinical and demographic metadata differed by source and by participant and was supplied without curation.

Collaborating institutions collected whole blood in K2EDTA tubes following their own protocols. For TCRbeta analysis, collaborators shipped samples as frozen whole blood, isolated PBMCs, or DNA extracted from either of those sample types. The CDR3 contains 16 residues, cysteine and phenylalanine counted. The DNA shown is the 48-base CDR3, in frame from base 1. TCRbeta CDR3 regions were amplified from genomic DNA by means of the immunoSEQ Assay, a bias-controlled multiplex PCR. In the authors' own workflow: Nucleated cell counts per sample were estimated from amplification of reference gene primers within the assay. Sequence reads were collapsed and filtered to measure the absolute abundance of every unique TCRbeta CDR3 rearrangement. For each sample, productive Simpson clonality was calculated as the square root of Simpson's diversity index across productive rearrangements. TCRdb carries this immuneACCESS record with in-frame sequences only. Its versions omit some clonotypes, under half of them owing to an unresolved V gene in the studies checked, with the rest unexplained. V and J calls and clone size are those listed in that table; D and trimming were worked out from the DNA. The sample table holds approximately 280,000 clones, of which around 88% were seen once. In total, the top ten clones hold 4.6% of the sample.

Remarks on this clone: Its cognate antigen has yet to be identified. Per-base quality was not reported, and no clone a single base away is much larger than it.

Source material: peripheral blood. This receptor was identified in a middle-aged man with acute or convalescent COVID-19. This chain is built from TRBV21-1 and TRBJ2-7; the table calls TRBD2, which could not be checked here. TRBV21-1 is tagged as a pseudogene. The sequenced DNA: TGTGCCAGCAGCACCAACGGGAGCAGCCTCCCTGAAGAGCAGTACTTC. This is translated as CASSTNGSSLPEEQYF.